Sequencing of this TCR beta chain was carried out in a study of T cell clones after liver transplantation. The protocol was immunoSEQ multiplex PCR, while the TCRdb copy is restricted to in-frame clones and leaves out a portion. Among roughly 80,000 clones listed, roughly four fifths were seen once. Trimming took off 5 bases at V and 0 bases at J, with 18 bases between the two ends. The CDR3 length is 17 residues. Germline CDR1 and CDR2: SGHTA and FQGNSA. The sample in question was CD4+ T cells from blood, obtained around 45 months after liver transplant. This sequence joins TRBV7-2 and TRBJ2-3; D tentatively fits TRBD1 or TRBD2 (5 bases each). This clonotype originated in a human patient who received a liver transplant. Some T cells may possibly be graft donor cells. The CDR3 DNA sequence: TGTGCCAGCAGCCGACTCCGGGACCGCCGTAGCACAGATACGCAGTATTTT. Translating it yields CASSRLRDRRSTDTQYF.